The clone carrying this T cell receptor (beta chain) has just a few counts. Its antigen remains unidentified. V lost 4 bases and J lost 7, with 7 bases in between. The CDR3 totals 12 residues. CDR1 SEHNR and CDR2 FQNEAQ come from the germline V gene (reference sequence). The PCR was carried out with 60 Vbeta primers and 13 Jbeta primers. In the original workflow: Later analysis identified tens of millions of unique TCR beta chains, about 10 million shared. TCRdb's table, derived via immunoSEQ multiplex PCR, lists solely in-frame clones and lacks some. V and J calls plus clone size are reproduced from that table; the DNA served to infer D and trimming. The table lists some 150,000 clones, 79% of them singletons. The data were taken from a study of cytomegalovirus exposure and HLA in healthy donors. Findings and caveats of the study: Earlier analysis found most TCR beta V segments productive about 90% or about 30% of the time.

This rearrangement joins TRBV7-9 to TRBJ2-2; D not resolved. The TCR sequence derives from a human donor in good health. The sequencing sample was made of PBMCs. In DNA, the CDR3 is TGTGCCAGCAGCTCCCCGGGCGGGGAGCTGTTTTTT. This codes for CASSSPGGELFF.